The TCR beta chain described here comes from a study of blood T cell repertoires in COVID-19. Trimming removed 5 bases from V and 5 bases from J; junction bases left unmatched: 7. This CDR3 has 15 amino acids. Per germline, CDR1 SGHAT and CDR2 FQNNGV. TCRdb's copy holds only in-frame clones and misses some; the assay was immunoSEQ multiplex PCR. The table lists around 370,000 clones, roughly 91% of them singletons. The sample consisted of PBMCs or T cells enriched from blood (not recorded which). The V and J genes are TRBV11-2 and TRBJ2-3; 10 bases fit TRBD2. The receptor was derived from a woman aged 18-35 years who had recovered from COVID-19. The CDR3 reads CASSILAGVGDTQYF. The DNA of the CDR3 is TGTGCCAGCAGCATCCTAGCGGGGGTCGGAGATACGCAGTATTTT.